The subject of this entry is one TCR beta chain. Sequencing used immunoSEQ multiplex PCR; TCRdb keeps in-frame clones, though not all of them. Counted here are 170,000 or so clones, approximately 94% occurring once; the ten biggest clones make up about 1.4%. The CDR3 contains 15 residues. From germline, CDR1 is LGHNA and CDR2 YNFKEQ. Trimming removed 1 base from V and 3 bases from J, with 10 bases in between. This record comes from a study of control samples from healthy donors and cancer patients. Material for sequencing was blood. The receptor's source is a woman aged 18-30 years in good health. V is TRBV4-2 and J is TRBJ1-5; D call uncertain. The CDR3 sequence: CASSQGPEPNQPQHF. As DNA, the CDR3 is TGTGCCAGCAGCCAAGGACCTGAACCCAATCAGCCCCAGCATTTT.